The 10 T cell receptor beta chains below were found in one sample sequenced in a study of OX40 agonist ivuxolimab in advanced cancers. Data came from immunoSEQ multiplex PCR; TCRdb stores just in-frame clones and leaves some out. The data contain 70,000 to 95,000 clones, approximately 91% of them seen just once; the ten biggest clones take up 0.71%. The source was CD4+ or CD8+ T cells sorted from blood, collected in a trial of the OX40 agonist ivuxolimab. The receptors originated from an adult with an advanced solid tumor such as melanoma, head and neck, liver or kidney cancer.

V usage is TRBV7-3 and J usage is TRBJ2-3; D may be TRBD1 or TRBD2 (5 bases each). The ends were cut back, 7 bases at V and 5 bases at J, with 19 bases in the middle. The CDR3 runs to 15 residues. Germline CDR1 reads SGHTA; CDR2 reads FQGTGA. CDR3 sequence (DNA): TGTGCCAGCACCCCAGGTGGGACGGCTGGAGATACGCAGTATTTT. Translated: CASTPGGTAGDTQYF.

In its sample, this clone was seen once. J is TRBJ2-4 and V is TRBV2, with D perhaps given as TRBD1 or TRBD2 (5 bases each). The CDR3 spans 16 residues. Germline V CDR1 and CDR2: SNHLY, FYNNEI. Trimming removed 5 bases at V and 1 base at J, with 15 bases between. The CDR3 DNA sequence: TGTGCCAGCAGTCCCCTCCGGGACCGGGCCAAAAACATTCAGTACTTC. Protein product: CASSPLRDRAKNIQYF.

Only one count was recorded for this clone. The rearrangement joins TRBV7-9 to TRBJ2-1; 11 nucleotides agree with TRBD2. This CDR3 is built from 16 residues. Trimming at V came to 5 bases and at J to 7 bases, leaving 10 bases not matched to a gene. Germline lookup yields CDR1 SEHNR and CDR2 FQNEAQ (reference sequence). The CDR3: CASSPGGSGRANEQFF. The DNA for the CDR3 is TGTGCCAGCAGCCCGGGGGGTAGCGGGAGGGCTAATGAGCAGTTCTTC.

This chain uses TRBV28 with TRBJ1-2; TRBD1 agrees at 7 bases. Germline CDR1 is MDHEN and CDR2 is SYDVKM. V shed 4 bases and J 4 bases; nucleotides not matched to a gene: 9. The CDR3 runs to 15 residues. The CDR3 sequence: CASSWGPGQVYGYTF. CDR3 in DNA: TGTGCCAGCAGTTGGGGCCCCGGACAGGTCTATGGCTACACCTTC.

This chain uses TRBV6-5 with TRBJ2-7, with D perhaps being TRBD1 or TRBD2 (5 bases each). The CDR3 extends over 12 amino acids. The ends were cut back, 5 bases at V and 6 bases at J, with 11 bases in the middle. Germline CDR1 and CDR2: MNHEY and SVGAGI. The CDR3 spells CASSTGQTEQYF. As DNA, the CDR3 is TGTGCCAGCAGTACGGGGCAGACCGAGCAGTACTTC.

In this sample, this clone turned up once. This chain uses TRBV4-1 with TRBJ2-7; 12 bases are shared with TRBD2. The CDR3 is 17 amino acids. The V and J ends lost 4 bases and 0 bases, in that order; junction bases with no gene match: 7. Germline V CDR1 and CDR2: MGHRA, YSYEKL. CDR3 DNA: TGCGCCAGCAGCCGGTCCGGGACTAGCGGGCTCTCCTACGAGCAGTACTTC. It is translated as CASSRSGTSGLSYEQYF.

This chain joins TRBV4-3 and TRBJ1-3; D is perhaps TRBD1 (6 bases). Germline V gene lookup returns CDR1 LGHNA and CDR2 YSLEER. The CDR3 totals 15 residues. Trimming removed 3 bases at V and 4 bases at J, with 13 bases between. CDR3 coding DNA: TGCGCCAGCAGCCAGACGCAGGGGCGAGGAAACACCATATATTTT. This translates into CASSQTQGRGNTIYF.

In DNA form, the CDR3 reads TGTGCCAGCAGCCTCGGACTGGCCACTAGCACAGATACGCAGTATTTT. Protein sequence: CASSLGLATSTDTQYF. This chain links TRBV11-1 with TRBJ2-3; TRBD2 is a possible D gene (5 bases). The germline CDR1 and CDR2 sequences are SGHAT and FQDESV (reference sequence). The CDR3 covers 16 residues. Trimming cost V 5 bases and J 0 bases, with 15 bases left between them. Complete variable domain (other parts from reference TRBV11-1 and TRBJ2-3): EAEVAQSPRYKITEKSQAVAFWCDPISGHATLYWYRQILGQGPELLVQFQDESVVDDSQLPKDRFSAERLKGVDSTLKIQPAELGDSAMYLCASSLGLATSTDTQYFGPGTRLTVL.

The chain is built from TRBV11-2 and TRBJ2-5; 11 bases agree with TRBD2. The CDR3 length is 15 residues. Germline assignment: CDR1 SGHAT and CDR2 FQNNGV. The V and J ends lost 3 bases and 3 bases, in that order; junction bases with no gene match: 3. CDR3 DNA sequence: TGTGCCAGCAGCTTTACTAGCGGGGGCGAAGAGACCCAGTACTTC. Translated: CASSFTSGGEETQYF.

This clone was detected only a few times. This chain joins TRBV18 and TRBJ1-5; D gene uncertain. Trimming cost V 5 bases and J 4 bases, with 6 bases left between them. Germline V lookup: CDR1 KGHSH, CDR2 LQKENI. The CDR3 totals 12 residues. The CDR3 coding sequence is TGTGCCAGCTCATCTGCAAATCAGCCCCAGCATTTT. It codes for CASSSANQPQHF.